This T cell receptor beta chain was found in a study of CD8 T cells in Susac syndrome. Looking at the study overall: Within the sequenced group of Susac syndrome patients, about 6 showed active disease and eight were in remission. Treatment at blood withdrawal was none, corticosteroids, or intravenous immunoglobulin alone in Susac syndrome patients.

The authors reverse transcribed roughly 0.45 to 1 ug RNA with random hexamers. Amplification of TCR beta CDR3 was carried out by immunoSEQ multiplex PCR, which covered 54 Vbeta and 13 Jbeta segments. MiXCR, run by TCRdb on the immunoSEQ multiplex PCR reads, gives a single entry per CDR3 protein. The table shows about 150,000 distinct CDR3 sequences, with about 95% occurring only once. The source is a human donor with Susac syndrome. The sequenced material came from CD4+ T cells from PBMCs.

The CDR3 sequence is CSASFINQPQHF. The CDR3 coding sequence is TGCAGTGCTAGTTTCATCAATCAGCCCCAGCATTTT. The chain recombines TRBV20-1 with TRBJ1-5; D not resolved. Per the germline V gene, CDR1 is DFQATT and CDR2 is SNEGSKA (reference sequence). The length of the CDR3 is 12 residues. The ends were cut back, 3 bases at V and 3 bases at J, with 6 bases in the middle.